The present T cell receptor beta chain was sequenced within a study of early T cells in non-severe SARS-CoV-2 infection. Study overall: Chains were not paired, and sequencing was done on bulk RNA from unsorted whole blood. Study-level points and caveats: The study's VDJdb matching favored anti-spike CD8 responses and missed private and CD4 specificities.

Individual cDNA molecules carried attached unique molecular identifiers. TCRdb re-called the 5' RACE reads with MiXCR, one entry per CDR3 protein. The sample shows about 92,000 distinct CDR3 sequences, approximately 17% of them seen only once. Turning to this clonotype: Its antigen remains unknown. The junction does not match germline at one end; this may be a read error.

The germline gives CDR1 SEHNR, CDR2 FQNEAQ (reference sequence). This CDR3 comprises 15 residues. The genes are TRBV7-9 and TRBJ1-6; D is possibly TRBD1 (5 bases). The receptor's source is an adult who was a healthcare worker with PCR-confirmed SARS-CoV-2 infection or an uninfected control (not recorded which). What was sequenced was whole blood. CDR3 coding DNA: TGTGCCAGCAGCTTAGGTGGGGGAGCCGATTCACCCCTTCACTTT. Amino acids: CASSLGGGADSPLHF. Based on the CDR3 plus reference TRBV7-9 and TRBJ1-6, the full variable domain is DTGVSQNPRHKITKRGQNVTFRCDPISEHNRLYWYRQTLGQGPEFLTYFQNEAQLEKSRLLSDRFSAERPKGSFSTLEIQRTEQGDSAMYLCASSLGGGADSPLHFGNGTRLTVT.